This record concerns one TCR beta chain sequence. The sample comes from a study of identifying expanded T cells in peripheral blood. Clones were read by immunoSEQ multiplex PCR, and TCRdb kept only the in-frame ones, dropping some. The sample lists about 84,000 clones; approximately 86% were seen once. Germline values: CDR1 SGHRS, CDR2 YFSETQ. V was shortened by 5 bases and J by 3 bases, with 15 bases between the two germline ends. This CDR3 has 14 amino acids. The chain is built from TRBV5-1 and TRBJ2-7; D possibly corresponds to TRBD1 (6 bases). Sequencing was done on a sample of blood. The clonotype comes from a person aged 18-70 years in good health. For the CDR3, the DNA is TGCGCCAGCAGTCTCCCAGGGGAAAACTACGAGCAGTACTTC. The encoded protein is CASSLPGENYEQYF.